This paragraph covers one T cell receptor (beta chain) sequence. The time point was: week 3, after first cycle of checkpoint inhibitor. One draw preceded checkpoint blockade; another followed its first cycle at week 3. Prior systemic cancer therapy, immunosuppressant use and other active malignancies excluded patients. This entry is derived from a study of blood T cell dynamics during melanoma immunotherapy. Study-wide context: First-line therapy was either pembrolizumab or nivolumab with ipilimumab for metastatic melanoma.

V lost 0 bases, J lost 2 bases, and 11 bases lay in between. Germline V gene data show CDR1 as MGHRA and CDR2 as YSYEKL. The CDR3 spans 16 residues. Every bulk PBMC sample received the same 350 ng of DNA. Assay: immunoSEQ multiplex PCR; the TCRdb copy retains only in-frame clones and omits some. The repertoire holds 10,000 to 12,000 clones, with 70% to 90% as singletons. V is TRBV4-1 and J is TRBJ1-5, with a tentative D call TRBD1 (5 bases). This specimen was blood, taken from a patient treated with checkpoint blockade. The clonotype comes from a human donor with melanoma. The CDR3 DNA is TGCGCCAGCAGCCAAGATGGGGGGGTAGGCAATCAGCCCCAGCATTTT. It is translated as CASSQDGGVGNQPQHF.